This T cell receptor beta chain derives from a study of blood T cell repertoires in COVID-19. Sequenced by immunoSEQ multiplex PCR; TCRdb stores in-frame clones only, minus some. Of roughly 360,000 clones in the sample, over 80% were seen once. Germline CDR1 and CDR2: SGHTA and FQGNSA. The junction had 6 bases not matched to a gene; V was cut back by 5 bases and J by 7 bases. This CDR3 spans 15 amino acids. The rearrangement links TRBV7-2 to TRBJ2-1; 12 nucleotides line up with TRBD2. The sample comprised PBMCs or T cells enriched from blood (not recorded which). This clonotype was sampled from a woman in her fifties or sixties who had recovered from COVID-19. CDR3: CASSITSGRQNEQFF. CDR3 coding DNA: TGTGCCAGCAGCATTACTAGCGGGAGGCAGAATGAGCAGTTCTTC.